This TCR beta chain was recorded in a study of shared clonotypes between healthy human individuals (TCRdb year 2020). About the full investigation: The cohort comprised two women and a few men aged 18 to 49 years. To increase sequencing depth and limit assay-specific biases, TCR repertoire library preparation and sequencing were carried out by different laboratories using diverse techniques. The study deeply sequenced blood TCR repertoires of about five healthy adults to estimate repertoire size and the extent of clonotype sharing between individuals. Per donor, three plates each were used for CD4 naive and CD4 memory, two for CD8 naive, and one for CD8 memory. Between about 0.8 and 9.5 billion PBMCs per donor were obtained by leukapheresis. The full study reports these points: The small number of donors limited the genetic and exposure-history diversity represented. Sampling was restricted to blood, and TCR repertoires in tissues likely differ from the TCR repertoires found in blood. Based on pairwise subsampling, the degree of clonotype sharing among donors was expected to be affected by sequencing depth. Across a handful of donors, approximately 5% of naive CD4, approximately 3.5% of naive CD8, 2% to 2.5% of memory CD4, and under 0.45% of memory CD8 clonotypes were shared. Larger estimated clonotype richness was generally found for naive subsets than for memory subsets. Rarefaction of sorted-subset datasets indicated incomplete sequencing despite the large sequencing depth. Compared with non-shared clonotypes, the clonotypes found in all four sorted-subset donors had higher generation probabilities.

TCR CDR3 regions were amplified from genomic DNA by multiplex PCR using the deep immunoSEQ assay. Genomic DNA extracted from each cell subset was distributed evenly over all wells of several immunoSEQ 96-well plates, and each plate served as one replicate. For sorted subsets, each replicate PCR was loaded with about 0.2 ug genomic DNA, equivalent to 25,000 to 35,000 T cell genomes. Purified libraries were quantified with a Qubit 3.0 fluorometer, sized on a Bioanalyzer 2100, and re-quantified with the KAPA Library Quantification kit. Every immunoSEQ 96-well plate was sequenced on a dedicated single-read 150-cycle Illumina NextSeq 550 flow cell. From the authors' description of their analysis: Because only junctional sequences without quality scores were contained in the immunoSEQ output, filtering matching that applied to full-length reads could not be performed. Sequences were annotated with PyIR, a Python wrapper for IgBLAST v1.9, and V/J genes and CDR3 were assigned using IMGT germline references. Reads with weak V/J assignments (E-value above 1e-6), missing CDR3, stop codons, out-of-frame junctions, or ambiguous translated residues were removed. V3J clonotypes were defined as sequences sharing the same inferred V gene, J gene, and CDR3 amino acid sequence. To compute the percentage overlap between repertoires, the number of shared unique clonotypes was divided by the size of the smaller repertoire. RTK rarefaction, the Chao1 estimator, and Recon v2.1 estimates of unobserved clonotypes were used to assess repertoire richness. For all TCRbeta clonotypes obtained by the gDNA method from four donors, generation probabilities were computed with OLGA. TCRdb re-hosts the immuneACCESS table, in-frame sequences only. Its copies lack some clones; in the studies checked, an unresolved V gene accounts for under half of them, and the cause for the rest is not known. Clonal size and the V and J genes are those of that table, whereas D and trimming came from the DNA. This sample lists millions of clones; 95% were detected once. Around 0.13% of the sample belongs to the ten largest clones.

The donors were healthy, HIV-negative adults with no recently reported acute infections or vaccinations. Only Caucasian adults living in Nashville, Tennessee, USA were represented among the donors. Magnetic negative selection was used to enrich CD4+ T cells, after which naive cells were positively selected on CD45RA and the negative fraction became the memory subset. Blood was collected by leukapheresis, and PBMCs were isolated by Ficoll-Histopaque density gradient centrifugation and then cryopreserved in liquid nitrogen vapor phase. Purity and quantity of every magnetically sorted T cell population were checked by analytical flow cytometry. Genomic DNA was isolated from each sorted fraction and quantified by UV absorbance on a Nanodrop 2000c. CDR1 MGHRA and CDR2 YSYEKL were looked up in the germline V gene. Germline trimming: 0 bases from V, 4 bases from J; junction bases outside gene matches: 9. The CDR3 runs 16 residues from the cysteine to the phenylalanine. Just the 48-base CDR3 DNA is kept, in frame starting at base 1.

About this clone: There is no known antigen for this receptor. Base qualities are not recorded, but no much larger clone differs from it by a single base.

The chain is encoded by TRBV4-1 joined to TRBJ2-7; 7 of the junction bases match TRBD1. Sequenced input: naive CD4+ T cells sorted from blood. The cell subset or site tag for this specimen amounts to: CD45RA+ positively selected. This TCR was sampled from a man aged 18 to 35 in good health. The CDR3 sequence is CASSQDFPGQVYEQYF. The sequenced DNA: TGCGCCAGCAGCCAAGATTTTCCCGGACAGGTATACGAGCAGTACTTC.